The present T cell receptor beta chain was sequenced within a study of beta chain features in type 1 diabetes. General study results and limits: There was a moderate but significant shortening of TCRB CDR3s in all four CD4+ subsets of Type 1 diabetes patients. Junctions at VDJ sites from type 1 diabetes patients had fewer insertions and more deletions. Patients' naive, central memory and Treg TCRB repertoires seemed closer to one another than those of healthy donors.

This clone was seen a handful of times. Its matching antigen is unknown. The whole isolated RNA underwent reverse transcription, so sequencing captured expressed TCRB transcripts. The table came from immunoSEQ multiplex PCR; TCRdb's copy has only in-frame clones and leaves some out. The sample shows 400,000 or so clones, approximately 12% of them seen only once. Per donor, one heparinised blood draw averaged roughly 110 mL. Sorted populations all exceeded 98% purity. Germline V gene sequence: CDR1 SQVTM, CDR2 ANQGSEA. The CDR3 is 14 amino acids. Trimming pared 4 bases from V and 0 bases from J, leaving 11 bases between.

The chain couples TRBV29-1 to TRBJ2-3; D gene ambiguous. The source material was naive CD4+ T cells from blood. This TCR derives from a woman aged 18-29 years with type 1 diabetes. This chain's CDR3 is CSVGHKTSTDTQYF. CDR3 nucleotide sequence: TGCAGCGTTGGCCACAAGACTAGCACAGATACGCAGTATTTT.